These 18 T cell receptor beta chains share one sample of origin, sequenced in a study of T cell repertoires in cytomegalovirus infection. TCRdb re-analysed the reads in MiXCR, keeping a single row per CDR3 protein. The sample lists hundreds of thousands of distinct CDR3 sequences; roughly 16% were seen once. The sequenced sample consisted of PBMCs. These receptors originate from a human donor in good health (CMV status not recorded). Some clones in this sample may be carry-over from other donors' samples.

This clonotype was recorded many times. The rearrangement uses TRBV6-5 and TRBJ2-5; a weak D match, TRBD2 (5 bases). The CDR3 is made up of 13 amino acids. The V end lost 2 bases, the J end lost 5 bases, and 9 bases lay between the germline ends. Germline V lookup: CDR1 MNHEY, CDR2 SVGAGI. CDR3 sequence: CASSYQRRETQYF. The CDR3 DNA reads as TGTGCCAGCAGTTACCAGCGGAGGGAGACCCAGTACTTC.

The gene calls are TRBV9 and TRBJ2-1, with D perhaps TRBD1 or TRBD2 (5 bases each). CDR3 length: 12 residues. The germline V gene encodes CDR1 SGDLS and CDR2 YYNGEE. With 2 bases removed from V and 8 bases from J, the gap between germline ends came to 8 bases. CDR3: CASSVQGHEQFF. For the CDR3, the DNA is TGTGCCAGCAGCGTCCAGGGACATGAGCAGTTCTTC.

The rearrangement uses TRBV7-2 and TRBJ2-7, with TRBD2 matching 11 bases. The CDR3 runs to 15 residues. The V segment lost 1 base and the J segment 6 bases; nucleotides outside the gene matches: 5. In germline, CDR1 is SGHTA, CDR2 FQGNSA. In nucleotides, the CDR3 is TGTGCCAGCAGCTTAGATCTAGCGGGGGGTATCGAGCAGTACTTC. Its translation: CASSLDLAGGIEQYF.

Details on this clonotype: One end of the junction is discordant with germline, which a read error may explain. The V and J genes are TRBV6-2 or TRBV6-3 and TRBJ1-1; D uncertain. This CDR3 has 15 amino acids. Germline CDR1 MNHEY, CDR2 SVGEGT. The CDR3 protein is CASSSRWEANTEASF. The CDR3, as DNA: TGTGCCAGCAGTAGCAGATGGGAGGCAAACACTGAAGCTTCCTTT.

This clonotype was recorded many times. This chain uses TRBV6-5 with TRBJ2-3; possible D gene TRBD2, 5 bases. There are 15 residues in the CDR3. V lost 0 bases and J lost 4, with 11 bases in between. Per the germline V gene, CDR1 is MNHEY and CDR2 is SVGAGI. The CDR3 DNA is TGTGCCAGCAGTTACTCGTTGTTCGGGGCAGATACGCAGTATTTT. The encoded protein is CASSYSLFGADTQYF.

This clonotype was picked up a small number of times. This sequence joins TRBV20-1 and TRBJ1-5, with D possibly TRBD1 on 6 matching bases. CDR1 DFQATT and CDR2 SNEGSKA come from the germline V gene (reference sequence). This CDR3 spans 14 amino acids. V lost 5 bases, J lost 5 bases, and 16 bases lay in between. CDR3 nucleotide sequence: TGCAGTGCTTCTAGGGGGTACGGGTATCAGCCCCAGCATTTT. This translates into CSASRGYGYQPQHF.

The CDR3 is CSAGQGTQPQHF. In DNA, the CDR3 is TGCAGTGCCGGACAGGGCACTCAGCCCCAGCATTTT. The rearrangement uses TRBV20-1 and TRBJ1-5; 8 bases match TRBD1. The germline CDR1 and CDR2 sequences are DFQATT and SNEGSKA (reference sequence). The CDR3 consists of 12 residues. The V and J ends lost 6 bases and 6 bases, in that order; junction bases with no gene match: 4.

This chain links TRBV29-1 with TRBJ1-3; unclear D gene. The CDR3 is made up of 15 amino acids. V was shortened by 5 bases and J by 0 bases, with 14 bases between the two germline ends. Germline CDR1 is SQVTM and CDR2 is ANQGSEA. The CDR3 here is CSVRVSGNSGNTIYF. Here the CDR3 DNA reads TGCAGCGTTAGAGTGTCCGGTAACTCTGGAAACACCATATATTTT. The full variable domain, with the rest looked up from reference TRBV29-1 and TRBJ1-3, is SAVISQKPSRDICQRGTSLTIQCQVDSQVTMMFWYRQQPGQSLTLIATANQGSEATYESGFVIDKFPISRPNLTFSTLTVSNMSPEDSSIYLCSVRVSGNSGNTIYFGEGSWLTVV.

This clonotype was seen a handful of times. This chain uses TRBV15 with TRBJ1-6; perhaps TRBD1 as D (6 bases). The CDR3 totals 14 residues. The V end lost 5 bases, the J end lost 5 bases, and 10 bases lay between the germline ends. Germline assignment: CDR1 LNHNV and CDR2 YYDKDF (reference sequence). The CDR3 region has the DNA TGTGCCACCAGCTCACGGACAGATAATTCACCCCTCCACTTT. This sequence encodes CATSSRTDNSPLHF.

This clonotype has a handful of counts. The chain combines TRBV20-1 with TRBJ2-3; possible D gene TRBD2, 6 bases. From germline, CDR1 is DFQATT and CDR2 SNEGSKA (reference sequence). CDR3 length: 15 amino acids. V shed 2 bases and J shed 5 bases, with 17 bases lying between them. The CDR3 sequence: CSARPPEEGRDTQYF. DNA of the CDR3: TGCAGTGCTAGACCACCGGAGGAGGGCAGAGATACGCAGTATTTT.

This clonotype has at least ten counts. The chain carries TRBV7-9 and TRBJ2-7, with unresolved D. Germline V gene data show CDR1 as SEHNR and CDR2 as FQNEAQ (reference sequence). V was pared by 5 bases and J by 0 bases, with 11 bases between. The CDR3 is 14 residues long. The CDR3 is CASSQSRSSYEQYF. In DNA, the CDR3 is TGTGCCAGCAGCCAAAGCCGGAGCTCCTACGAGCAGTACTTC.

At least ten counts were recorded for this clonotype. The CDR3 nucleotides are TGTGCCATCAGTGACCCGTCTGGGGCCAACGTCCTGACTTTC. Translation: CAISDPSGANVLTF. The rearrangement uses TRBV10-3 and TRBJ2-6; unclear D gene. Looked up from germline, CDR1 is ENHRY and CDR2 is SYGVKD. The CDR3 covers 14 residues. Trimming left V 3 bases short and J 1 base short, with 4 bases between.

Regarding this clonotype: A read error may explain this, as a much larger clone is one base away. The V gene is TRBV11-2, the J gene TRBJ2-2; no clear D. Germline V gene sequence: CDR1 SGHAT, CDR2 FQNNGV. The CDR3 covers 13 residues. V was clipped by 5 bases and J by 0 bases, with 4 bases between them. The CDR3 is CASSPTNTGELFF. CDR3 sequence (DNA): TGTGCCAGCAGCCCGACGAACACCGGGGAGCTGTTTTTT.

This clonotype was detected ten times or more. The chain links TRBV7-2 to TRBJ2-7; weak D call: TRBD2 (6 bases). CDR3 length equals 14 residues. From germline, CDR1 is SGHTA and CDR2 FQGNSA. V lost 5 bases, J lost 3 bases, and 14 bases lay in between. CDR3 DNA: TGTGCCAGCAGCCAAGGGGCGGGGTTCTACGAGCAGTACTTC. Residues: CASSQGAGFYEQYF. Supplemented by reference TRBV7-2 and TRBJ2-7, the full variable domain reads GAGVSQSPSNKVTEKGKDVELRCDPISGHTALYWYRQSLGQGLEFLIYFQGNSAPDKSGLPSDRFSAERTGGSVSTLTIQRTQQEDSAVYLCASSQGAGFYEQYFGPGTRLTVT.

This clonotype showed up many times. The chain links TRBV11-2 to TRBJ2-3; 7 nucleotides align to TRBD1. Trimming took 3 bases from V and 2 from J; bases not matched to a gene: 5. This CDR3 region has 15 residues. Germline V gene sequence: CDR1 SGHAT, CDR2 FQNNGV. The CDR3 reads CASSFRQGHTDTQYF. In DNA, the CDR3 is TGTGCCAGCAGCTTCCGACAGGGACACACAGATACGCAGTATTTT.

The V gene is TRBV9, the J gene TRBJ2-1; tentatively, D is TRBD1 (6 bases). V lost 1 base, J lost 7 bases, and 9 bases lay in between. Germline assignment: CDR1 SGDLS and CDR2 YYNGEE. The CDR3 is 13 amino acids. CDR3 sequence reads: CASSVNRVNEQFF. CDR3 bases: TGTGCCAGCAGCGTAAACAGGGTGAATGAGCAGTTCTTC.

This clonotype was detected ten times or more. This sequence joins TRBV6-1 and TRBJ2-1; maybe TRBD1 (7 bases). Germline CDR1 MNHNS, CDR2 SASEGT. The CDR3 is made up of 15 amino acids. Trimming left V 6 bases short and J 0 bases short, with 12 bases between. DNA for the CDR3: TGTGCCAGCAGGGAGGGACAGAGCTCCTACAATGAGCAGTTCTTC. Its translation is CASREGQSSYNEQFF.

The rearrangement joins TRBV20-1 to TRBJ1-2; a weak D match, TRBD1 (6 bases). Trimming took off 3 bases at V and 4 bases at J, with 12 bases between the two ends. CDR1 and CDR2 (germline): DFQATT, SNEGSKA (reference sequence). This CDR3 is built from 13 residues. The CDR3 DNA is TGCAGTGCTAGGGACAGTCAGTTCTATGGCTACACCTTC. This gives the protein CSARDSQFYGYTF.